Below are 4 T cell receptor beta chains sequenced from a single sample in a study of T cells in Graves' hyperthyroidism and ophthalmopathy. Researchers amplified the TCR beta CDR3 regions from RNA transcripts. With the HTBI primer set, the TCR CDR3 went through a first round of RT-PCR. TCRdb re-called the multiplex PCR reads through MiXCR, storing one row per CDR3 protein. Altogether fewer than 650,000 distinct CDR3 sequences are present, approximately 15% being singletons, with the ten largest covering approximately 13%. The sequencing input was blood. These receptors came from a woman aged 40 to 55 with Graves' hyperthyroidism.

A word on this clonotype: This may arise from a read error, as a much more abundant clone is one base away. The V gene is TRBV5-1, the J gene TRBJ2-6; D gene ambiguous. Germline V gives CDR1 SGHRS, CDR2 YFSETQ. CDR3 length: 16 amino acids. The CDR3: CAGSLEAGSGANVLTF. The CDR3 DNA follows: TGCGCCGGCAGCTTGGAAGCTGGATCTGGGGCCAACGTCCTGACTTTC.

The rearrangement links TRBV4-1 to TRBJ2-7; 9 positions match TRBD1. The V segment lost 1 base and the J segment 4 bases; nucleotides outside the gene matches: 2. The CDR3 consists of 14 residues. CDR1 and CDR2 from the germline V gene are MGHRA and YSYEKL. The CDR3 region is CASSQVGQGYEQYF. In DNA form, the CDR3 reads TGCGCCAGCAGCCAAGTGGGACAGGGTTACGAGCAGTACTTC.

For the CDR3, the DNA is TGTGCCAGCAGCCAAGATAGGGGAAACATTCAGTACTTC. It encodes CASSQDRGNIQYF. V gene TRBV14 combines with J gene TRBJ2-4, with D possibly TRBD1 on 5 matching bases. V lost 0 bases to trimming and J lost 6 bases, with 6 bases between them. This CDR3 spans 13 amino acids. Germline V lookup: CDR1 SGHDN, CDR2 FVKESK.

This clonotype came up a few times. The V gene is TRBV29-1, the J gene TRBJ2-7; TRBD2 is a possible D gene (6 bases). The V gene lost 1 base and the J gene lost 0 bases, with 10 bases spanning the gap. The CDR3 covers 14 residues. Germline V CDR1 and CDR2: SQVTM, ANQGSEA. The CDR3: CSVEAEGSSYEQYF. In nucleotides, the CDR3 is TGCAGCGTTGAAGCGGAGGGGAGCTCCTACGAGCAGTACTTC.